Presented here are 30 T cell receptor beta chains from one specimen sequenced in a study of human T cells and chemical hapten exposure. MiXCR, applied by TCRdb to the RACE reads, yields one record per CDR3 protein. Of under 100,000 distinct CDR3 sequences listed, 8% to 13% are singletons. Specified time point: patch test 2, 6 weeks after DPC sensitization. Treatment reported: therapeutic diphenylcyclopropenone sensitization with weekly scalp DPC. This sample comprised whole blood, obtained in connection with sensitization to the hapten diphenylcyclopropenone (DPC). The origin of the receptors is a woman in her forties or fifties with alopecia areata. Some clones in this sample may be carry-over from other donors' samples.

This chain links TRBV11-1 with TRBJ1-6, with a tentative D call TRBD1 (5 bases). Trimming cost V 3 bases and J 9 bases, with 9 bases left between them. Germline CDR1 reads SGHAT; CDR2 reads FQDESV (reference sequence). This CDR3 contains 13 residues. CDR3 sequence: CASSFPGASPLHF. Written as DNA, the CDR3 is TGTGCCAGCAGCTTCCCTGGGGCTTCACCCCTCCACTTT.

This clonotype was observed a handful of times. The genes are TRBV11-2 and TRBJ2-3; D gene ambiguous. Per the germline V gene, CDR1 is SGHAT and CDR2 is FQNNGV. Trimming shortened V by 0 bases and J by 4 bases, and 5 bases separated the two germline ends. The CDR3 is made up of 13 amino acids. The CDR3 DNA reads TGTGCCAGCAGCTTAGACCCCCCAGATACGCAGTATTTT. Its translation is CASSLDPPDTQYF. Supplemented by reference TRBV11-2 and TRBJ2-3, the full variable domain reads EAGVAQSPRYKIIEKRQSVAFWCNPISGHATLYWYQQILGQGPKLLIQFQNNGVVDDSQLPKDRFSAERLKGVDSTLKIQPAKLEDSAVYLCASSLDPPDTQYFGPGTRLTVL.

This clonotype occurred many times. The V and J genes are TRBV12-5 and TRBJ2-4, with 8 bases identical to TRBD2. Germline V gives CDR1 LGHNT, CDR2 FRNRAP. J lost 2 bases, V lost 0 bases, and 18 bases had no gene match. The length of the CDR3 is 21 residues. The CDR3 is CASGLVPLNLWSGGTKNIQYF. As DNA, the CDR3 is TGTGCTAGTGGTTTGGTACCCCTCAACTTGTGGAGCGGGGGTACCAAAAACATTCAGTACTTC.

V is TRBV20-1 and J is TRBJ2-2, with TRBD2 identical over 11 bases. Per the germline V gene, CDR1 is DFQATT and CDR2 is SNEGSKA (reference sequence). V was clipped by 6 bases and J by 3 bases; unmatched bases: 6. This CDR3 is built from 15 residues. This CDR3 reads CSALTSGTDTGELFF. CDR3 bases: TGCAGTGCACTGACTAGCGGGACGGACACCGGGGAGCTGTTTTTT.

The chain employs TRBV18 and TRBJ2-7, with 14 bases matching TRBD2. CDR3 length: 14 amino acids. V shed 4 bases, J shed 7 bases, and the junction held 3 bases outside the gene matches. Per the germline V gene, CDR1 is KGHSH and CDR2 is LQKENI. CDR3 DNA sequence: TGTGCCAGCTCACGGGGACTAGCGGGAGAAGAGCAGTACTTC. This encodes CASSRGLAGEEQYF.

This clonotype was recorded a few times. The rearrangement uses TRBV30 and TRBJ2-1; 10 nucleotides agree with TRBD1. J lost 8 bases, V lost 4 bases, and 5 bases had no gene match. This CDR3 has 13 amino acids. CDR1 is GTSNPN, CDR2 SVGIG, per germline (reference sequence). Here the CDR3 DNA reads TGTGCCTGGAAGGGACAGGGGCTCGATGAGCAGTTCTTC. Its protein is CAWKGQGLDEQFF.

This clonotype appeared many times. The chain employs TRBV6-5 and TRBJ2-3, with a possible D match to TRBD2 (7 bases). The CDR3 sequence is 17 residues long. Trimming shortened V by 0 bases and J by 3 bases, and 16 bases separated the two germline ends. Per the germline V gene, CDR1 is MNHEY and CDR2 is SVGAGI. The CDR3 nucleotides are TGTGCCAGCAGTTACTCCCCGCCAGGGGAGGGGACAGATACGCAGTATTTT. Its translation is CASSYSPPGEGTDTQYF.

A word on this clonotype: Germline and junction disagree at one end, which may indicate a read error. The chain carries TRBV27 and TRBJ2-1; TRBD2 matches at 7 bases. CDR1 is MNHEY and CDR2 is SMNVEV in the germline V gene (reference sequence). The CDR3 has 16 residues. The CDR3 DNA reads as TGCGCCAACAGTTTGGGCGGGAGTCCTACGTGGAATGAGCAGTTCTTC. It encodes CANSLGGSPTWNEQFF.

The DNA for the CDR3 is TGTGCCAGCAGGGTGGAATACGAGCAGTACTTC. The encoded protein is CASRVEYEQYF. The chain carries TRBV6-5 and TRBJ2-7; no reliable D call. Germline assignment: CDR1 MNHEY and CDR2 SVGAGI. V lost 6 bases and J 4 bases, leaving 7 bases between the germline ends. The length of the CDR3 is 11 residues.

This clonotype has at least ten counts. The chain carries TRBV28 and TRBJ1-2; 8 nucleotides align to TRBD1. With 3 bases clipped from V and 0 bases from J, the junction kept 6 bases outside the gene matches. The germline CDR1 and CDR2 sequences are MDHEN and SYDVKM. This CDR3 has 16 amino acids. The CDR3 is CASSFYDRGANYGYTF. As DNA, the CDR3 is TGTGCCAGCAGTTTCTACGACAGGGGAGCTAACTATGGCTACACCTTC.

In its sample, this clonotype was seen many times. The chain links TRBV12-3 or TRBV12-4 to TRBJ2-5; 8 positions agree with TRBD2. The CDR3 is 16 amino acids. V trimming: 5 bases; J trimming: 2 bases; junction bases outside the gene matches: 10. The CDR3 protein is CASSPETSALQETQYF. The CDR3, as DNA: TGTGCCAGCAGTCCCGAGACTAGCGCCCTACAAGAGACCCAGTACTTC.

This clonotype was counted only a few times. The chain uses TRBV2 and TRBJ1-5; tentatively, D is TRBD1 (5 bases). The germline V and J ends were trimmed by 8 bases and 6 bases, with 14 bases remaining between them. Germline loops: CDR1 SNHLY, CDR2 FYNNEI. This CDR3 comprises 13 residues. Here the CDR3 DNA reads TGTGCCAGCCAGTGGCAGGGCGCTCAGCCCCAGCATTTT. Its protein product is CASQWQGAQPQHF. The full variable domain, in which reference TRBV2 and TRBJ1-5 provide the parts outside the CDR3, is EPEVTQTPSHQVTQMGQEVILRCVPISNHLYFYWYRQILGQKVEFLVSFYNNEISEKSEIFDDQFSVERPDGSNFTLKIRSTKLEDSAMYFCASQWQGAQPQHFGDGTRLSIL.

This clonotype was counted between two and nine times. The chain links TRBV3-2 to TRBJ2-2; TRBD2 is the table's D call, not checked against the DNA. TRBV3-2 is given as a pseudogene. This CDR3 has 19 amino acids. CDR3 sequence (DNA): TGTGCCAGCAGTCCCCCGGAGGGACTAGCGGGGGTGAACACCGGGGAGCTGTTTTTT. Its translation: CASSPPEGLAGVNTGELFF.

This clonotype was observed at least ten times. The CDR3 DNA is TGTGCCAGCAGCAGACTAGCGGGTACGTCCGAGCAGTACTTC. Amino acid sequence: CASSRLAGTSEQYF. The rearrangement joins TRBV11-2 to TRBJ2-7; 10 positions agree with TRBD2. V trimming: 5 bases; J trimming: 6 bases; junction bases outside the gene matches: 7. The CDR3 length is 14 residues. CDR1 is SGHAT, CDR2 FQNNGV, per germline.

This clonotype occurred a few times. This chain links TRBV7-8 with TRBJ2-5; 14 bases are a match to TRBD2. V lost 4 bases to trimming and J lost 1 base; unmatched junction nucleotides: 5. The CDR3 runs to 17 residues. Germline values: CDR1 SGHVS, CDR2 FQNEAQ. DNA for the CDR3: TGTGCCAGCAGCTACGGACTAGCGGGAGGCCGCCAAGAGACCCAGTACTTC. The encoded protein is CASSYGLAGGRQETQYF.

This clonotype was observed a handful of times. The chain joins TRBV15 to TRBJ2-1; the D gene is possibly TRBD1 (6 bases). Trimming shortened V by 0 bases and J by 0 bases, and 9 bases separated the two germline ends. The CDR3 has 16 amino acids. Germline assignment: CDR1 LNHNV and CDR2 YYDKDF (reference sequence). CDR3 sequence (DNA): TGTGCCACCAGCAGAGATCGGGACAACTCCTACAATGAGCAGTTCTTC. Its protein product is CATSRDRDNSYNEQFF.

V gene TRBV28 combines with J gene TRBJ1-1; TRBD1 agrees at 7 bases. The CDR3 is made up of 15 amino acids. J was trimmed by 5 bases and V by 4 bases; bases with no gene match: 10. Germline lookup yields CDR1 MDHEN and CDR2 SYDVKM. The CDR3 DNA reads TGTGCCAGCAGTTCCCCAACAGGGGAGTATACTGAAGCTTTCTTT. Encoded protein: CASSSPTGEYTEAFF.

CDR3 in amino acids: CASRDRDSYEQYF. CDR3 sequence (DNA): TGTGCCAGCCGGGACCGGGACAGCTACGAGCAGTACTTC. The chain links TRBV28 to TRBJ2-7; TRBD1 aligns across 7 bases. The CDR3 loop spans 13 amino acids. V was clipped by 8 bases and J by 3 bases; unmatched bases: 7. CDR1 and CDR2 from the germline V gene are MDHEN and SYDVKM.

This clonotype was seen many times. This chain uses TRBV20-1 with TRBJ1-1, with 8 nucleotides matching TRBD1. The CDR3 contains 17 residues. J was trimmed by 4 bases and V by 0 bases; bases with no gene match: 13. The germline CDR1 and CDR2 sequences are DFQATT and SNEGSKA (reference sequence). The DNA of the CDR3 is TGCAGTGCTAGAGATTCGGGCAGGGGGCATGACGGCACTGAAGCTTTCTTT. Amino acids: CSARDSGRGHDGTEAFF.

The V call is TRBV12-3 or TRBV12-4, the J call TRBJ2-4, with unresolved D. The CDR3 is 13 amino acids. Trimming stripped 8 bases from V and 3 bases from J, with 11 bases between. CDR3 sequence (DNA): TGTGCCAGCTTAGCTCTGGACAAAAACATTCAGTACTTC. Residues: CASLALDKNIQYF.

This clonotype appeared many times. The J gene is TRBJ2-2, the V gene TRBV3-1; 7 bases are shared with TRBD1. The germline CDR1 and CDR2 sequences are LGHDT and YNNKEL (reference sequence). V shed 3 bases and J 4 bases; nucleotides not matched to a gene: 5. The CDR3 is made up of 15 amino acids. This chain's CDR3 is CASSHRGIPTGELFF. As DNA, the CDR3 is TGTGCCAGCAGCCACAGGGGGATACCCACCGGGGAGCTGTTTTTT.

The CDR3 here is CASSEREGFNTIYF. CDR3 coding DNA: TGTGCCAGCAGTGAACGCGAAGGGTTCAACACCATATATTTT. This rearrangement joins TRBV6-1 to TRBJ1-3; D not resolved. V lost 2 bases and J 7 bases, leaving 12 bases between the germline ends. CDR1 and CDR2 from the germline V gene are MNHNS and SASEGT. The CDR3 is 14 amino acids.

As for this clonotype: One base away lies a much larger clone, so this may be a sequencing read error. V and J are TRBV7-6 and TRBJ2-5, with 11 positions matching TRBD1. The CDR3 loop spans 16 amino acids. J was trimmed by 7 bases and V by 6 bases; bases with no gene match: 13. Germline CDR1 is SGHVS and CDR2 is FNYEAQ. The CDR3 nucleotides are TGTGCCAGCAGTTCATCTCAGGACAGGGGGCTGGGGACCCAGTACTTC. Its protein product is CASSSSQDRGLGTQYF. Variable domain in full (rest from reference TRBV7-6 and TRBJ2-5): GAGVSQSPRYKVTKRGQDVALRCDPISGHVSLYWYRQALGQGPEFLTYFNYEAQQDKSGLPNDRFSAERPEGSISTLTIQRTEQRDSAMYRCASSSSQDRGLGTQYFGPGTRLLVL.

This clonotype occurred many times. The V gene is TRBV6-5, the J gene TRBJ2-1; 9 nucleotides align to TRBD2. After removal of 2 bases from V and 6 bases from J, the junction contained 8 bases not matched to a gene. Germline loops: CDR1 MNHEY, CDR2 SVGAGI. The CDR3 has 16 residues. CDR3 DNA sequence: TGTGCCAGCAGTTACGGTAGCGGGAGTTCCCTCAATGAGCAGTTCTTC. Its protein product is CASSYGSGSSLNEQFF.

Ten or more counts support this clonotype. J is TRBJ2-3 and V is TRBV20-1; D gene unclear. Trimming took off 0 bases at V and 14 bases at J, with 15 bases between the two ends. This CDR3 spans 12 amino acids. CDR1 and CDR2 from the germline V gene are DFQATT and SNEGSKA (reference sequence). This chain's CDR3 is CSARDLDRPGYF. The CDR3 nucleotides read TGCAGTGCTAGAGACTTAGATCGCCCGGGGTATTTT.

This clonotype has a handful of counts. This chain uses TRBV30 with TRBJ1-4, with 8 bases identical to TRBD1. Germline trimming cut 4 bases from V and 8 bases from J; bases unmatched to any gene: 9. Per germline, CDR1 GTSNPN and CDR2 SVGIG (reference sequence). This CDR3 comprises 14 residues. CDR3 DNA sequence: TGTGCCTGGACGGGTGGACAGGGCAGCGAAAAACTGTTTTTT. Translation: CAWTGGQGSEKLFF.

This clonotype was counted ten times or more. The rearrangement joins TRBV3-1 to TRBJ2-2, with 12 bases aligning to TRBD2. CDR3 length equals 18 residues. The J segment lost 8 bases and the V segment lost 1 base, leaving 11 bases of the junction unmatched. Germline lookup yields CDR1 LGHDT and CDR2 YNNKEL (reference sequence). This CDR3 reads CASSQAKTSGSRLGELFF. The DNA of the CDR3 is TGTGCCAGCAGCCAAGCGAAGACTAGCGGGAGTCGACTTGGGGAGCTGTTTTTT. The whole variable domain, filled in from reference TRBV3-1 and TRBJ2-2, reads DTAVSQTPKYLVTQMGNDKSIKCEQNLGHDTMYWYKQDSKKFLKIMFSYNNKELIINETVPNRFSPKSPDKAHLNLHINSLELGDSAVYFCASSQAKTSGSRLGELFFGEGSRLTVL.

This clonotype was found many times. CDR3 nucleotides: TGTGCCAGCACCAAACTGCGGGACTACAATGAGCAGTTCTTC. This gives the protein CASTKLRDYNEQFF. The rearrangement uses TRBV11-2 and TRBJ2-1; D possibly corresponds to TRBD2 (6 bases). Germline CDR1 reads SGHAT; CDR2 reads FQNNGV. The V and J ends lost 7 bases and 3 bases respectively, with 13 bases between them. The CDR3 totals 14 residues. Variable domain in full (rest from reference TRBV11-2 and TRBJ2-1): EAGVAQSPRYKIIEKRQSVAFWCNPISGHATLYWYQQILGQGPKLLIQFQNNGVVDDSQLPKDRFSAERLKGVDSTLKIQPAKLEDSAVYLCASTKLRDYNEQFFGPGTRLTVL.

DNA of the CDR3: TGTGCCAGCAGTTTGGGACTAGTGGTTTCAGATACGCAGTATTTT. Translated: CASSLGLVVSDTQYF. V gene TRBV28 combines with J gene TRBJ2-3; 8 bases agree with TRBD2. The CDR3 covers 15 residues. Germline loops: CDR1 MDHEN, CDR2 SYDVKM. The V segment lost 3 bases and the J segment 4 bases; nucleotides outside the gene matches: 6.

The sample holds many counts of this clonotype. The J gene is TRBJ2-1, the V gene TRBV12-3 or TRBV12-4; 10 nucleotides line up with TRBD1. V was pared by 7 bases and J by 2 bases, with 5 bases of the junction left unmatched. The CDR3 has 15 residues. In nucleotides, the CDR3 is TGTGCCAGCACGAGGACAGGGGGGCCCTACAATGAGCAGTTCTTC. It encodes CASTRTGGPYNEQFF.